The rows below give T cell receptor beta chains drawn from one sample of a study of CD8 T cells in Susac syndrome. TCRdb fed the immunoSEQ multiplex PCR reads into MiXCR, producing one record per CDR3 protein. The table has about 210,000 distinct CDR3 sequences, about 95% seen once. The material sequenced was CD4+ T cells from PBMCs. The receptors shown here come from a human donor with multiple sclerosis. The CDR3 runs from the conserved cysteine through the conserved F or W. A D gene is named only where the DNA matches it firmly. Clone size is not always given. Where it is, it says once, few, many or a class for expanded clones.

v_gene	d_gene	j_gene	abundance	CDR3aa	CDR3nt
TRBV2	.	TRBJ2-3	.	CASSRGRTSTDTQYF	TGTGCCAGCAGTCGGGGCCGAACTAGCACAGATACGCAGTATTTT
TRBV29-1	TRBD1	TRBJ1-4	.	CSVGRQGANEKLFF	TGCAGCGTTGGCCGACAGGGGGCTAATGAAAAACTGTTTTTT
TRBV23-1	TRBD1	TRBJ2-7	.	CASSPGQGAHMSYEQYF	TGCGCCAGCAGCCCCGGACAGGGGGCCCATATGTCCTACGAGCAGTACTTC
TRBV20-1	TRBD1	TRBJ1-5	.	CSANRDRVNQPQHF	TGCAGTGCTAACCGGGACAGGGTAAATCAGCCCCAGCATTTT
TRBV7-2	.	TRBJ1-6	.	CASSFWGGDNSPLHF	TGTGCCAGCAGCTTTTGGGGAGGAGATAATTCACCCCTCCACTTT
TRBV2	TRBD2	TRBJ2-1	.	CASSSSGTSGRSEQFF	TGTGCCAGCAGTTCATCCGGGACTAGCGGGAGGAGTGAGCAGTTCTTC
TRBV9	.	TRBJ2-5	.	CASSKGGSSGQETQYF	TGTGCCAGCAGCAAAGGGGGGTCTAGCGGACAAGAGACCCAGTACTTC
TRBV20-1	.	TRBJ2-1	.	CSARPGPYNEQFF	TGCAGTGCTAGGCCGGGGCCCTACAATGAGCAGTTCTTC
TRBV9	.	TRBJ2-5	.	CASSVGELETQYF	TGTGCCAGCAGCGTAGGTGAGCTTGAGACCCAGTACTTC
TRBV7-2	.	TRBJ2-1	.	CASSSLAEQFF	TGTGCCAGCAGTTCACTCGCTGAGCAGTTCTTC
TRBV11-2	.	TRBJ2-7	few	CASSSLTGTYEQYF	TGTGCCAGCAGCTCCCTGACTGGCACCTACGAGCAGTACTTC
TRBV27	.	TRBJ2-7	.	CASSLAWPANYEQYF	TGTGCCAGCAGTCTAGCATGGCCGGCGAACTACGAGCAGTACTTC
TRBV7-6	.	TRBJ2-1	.	CASSFGGATYNEQFF	TGTGCCAGCAGCTTTGGAGGGGCGACCTACAATGAGCAGTTCTTC
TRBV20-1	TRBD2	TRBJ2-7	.	CSARSLAGGDEQYF	TGCAGTGCTAGATCACTAGCGGGAGGAGACGAGCAGTACTTC
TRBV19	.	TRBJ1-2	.	CASSIGRTPYGYTF	TGTGCCAGTAGTATAGGGAGGACGCCCTATGGCTACACCTTC
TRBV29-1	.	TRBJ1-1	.	CSVVRRNTEAFF	TGCAGCGTAGTTCGGAGGAACACTGAAGCTTTCTTT
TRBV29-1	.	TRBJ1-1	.	CSVCVRRNTEAFF	TGCAGCGTTTGTGTCCGGAGGAACACTGAAGCTTTCTTT
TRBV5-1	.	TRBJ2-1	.	CASSWAGTLQGNEQFF	TGCGCCAGCAGCTGGGCAGGGACCCTACAGGGTAATGAGCAGTTCTTC
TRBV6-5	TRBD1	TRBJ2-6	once	CASSSGTGSSGANVLTF	TGTGCCAGCAGTTCCGGGACAGGCAGCTCTGGGGCCAACGTCCTGACTTTC
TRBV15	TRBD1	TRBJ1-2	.	CATSRDFGQGAVGYTF	TGTGCCACCAGCAGAGATTTCGGACAGGGGGCAGTTGGCTACACCTTC
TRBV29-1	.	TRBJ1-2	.	CSVEDIRRGYTF	TGCAGCGTTGAGGACATACGCCGTGGCTACACCTTC
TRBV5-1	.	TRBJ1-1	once	CASSLVSLNTEAFF	TGCGCCAGCAGCTTGGTTAGTTTGAACACTGAAGCTTTCTTT